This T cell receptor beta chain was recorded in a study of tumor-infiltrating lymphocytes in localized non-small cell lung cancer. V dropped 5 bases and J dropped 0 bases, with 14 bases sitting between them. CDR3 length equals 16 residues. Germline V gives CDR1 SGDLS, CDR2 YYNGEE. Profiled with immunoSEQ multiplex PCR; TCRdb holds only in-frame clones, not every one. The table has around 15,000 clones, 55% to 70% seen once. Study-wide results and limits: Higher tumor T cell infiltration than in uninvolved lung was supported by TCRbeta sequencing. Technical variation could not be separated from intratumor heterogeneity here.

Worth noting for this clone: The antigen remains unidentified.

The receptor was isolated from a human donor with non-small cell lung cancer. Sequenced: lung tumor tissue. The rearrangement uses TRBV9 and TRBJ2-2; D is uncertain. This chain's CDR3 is CASSRLGYANTGELFF. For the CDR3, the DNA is TGTGCCAGCAGTCGTTTGGGCTACGCGAACACCGGGGAGCTGTTTTTT.